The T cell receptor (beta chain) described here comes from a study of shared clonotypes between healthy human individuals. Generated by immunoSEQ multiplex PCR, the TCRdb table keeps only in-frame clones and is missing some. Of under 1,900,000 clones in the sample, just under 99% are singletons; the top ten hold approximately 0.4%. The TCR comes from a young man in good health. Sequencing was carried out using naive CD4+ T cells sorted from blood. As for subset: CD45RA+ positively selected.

The CDR3 loop reads CASSGLTGGQETQYF. In DNA, the CDR3 is TGTGCCAGCTCGGGATTGACAGGGGGACAAGAGACCCAGTACTTC. V usage is TRBV18 and J usage is TRBJ2-5; 9 bases fit TRBD1. CDR1 KGHSH and CDR2 LQKENI come from the germline V gene. The CDR3 is made up of 15 amino acids. After removal of 6 bases from V and 2 bases from J, the junction contained 7 bases not matched to a gene. Full variable domain (rest looked up from reference TRBV18 and TRBJ2-5): NAGVMQNPRHLVRRRGQEARLRCSPMKGHSHVYWYRQLPEEGLKFMVYLQKENIIDESGMPKERFSAEFPKEGPSILRIQQVVRGDSAAYFCASSGLTGGQETQYFGPGTRLLVL.